One T cell receptor beta chain is described in this entry. The data stem from a study of CD8 T cells in ankylosing spondylitis. TCRdb reprocessed the 5' RACE reads with MiXCR, giving one entry per CDR3 protein. The data show approximately 250,000 distinct CDR3 sequences, 7.5% to 9.5% seen once. This CDR3 comprises 15 residues. V shed 9 bases, J shed 7 bases, and the junction held 15 bases outside the gene matches. Germline CDR1 reads MNHEY; CDR2 reads SVGEGT. The receptor's source is a female donor with ankylosing spondylitis or in good health (not recorded which). The chain employs TRBV6-2 or TRBV6-3 and TRBJ2-1, with 7 bases identical to TRBD2. Sequencing was done on a sample of blood, either unsorted or a sorted T cell fraction (not recorded which). The CDR3 DNA is TGTGCCAGTCAACCGTTGGGGGAGGGTGAGAATGAGCAGTTCTTC. Translated, it gives CASQPLGEGENEQFF.